This entry concerns a single T cell receptor (beta chain). TCRdb re-called clones from the PCR reads using MiXCR. The sample includes approximately 40,000 clones, around 21% of them seen just once. The data stem from a study of metastatic and nonmetastatic thyroid tumors. Prior to thyroid surgery, none of the patients had received any treatment. The CDR3 extends over 14 amino acids. V gave up 2 bases and J gave up 13 bases, with 15 bases separating them. Germline values: CDR1 MGHRA, CDR2 YSYEKL. This clonotype originated in a female donor with papillary thyroid cancer or a benign thyroid nodule (not recorded which). Some clones in this sample may be carry-over from other donors' samples. V usage is TRBV4-1 and J usage is TRBJ1-6; the D gene is possibly TRBD1 (6 bases). Sequenced: blood. CDR3 in amino acids: CASSQPDSLYPLHF. Here the CDR3 DNA reads TGCGCCAGCAGCCAACCGGACAGTCTTTATCCCCTCCACTTT.